Below are 23 T cell receptor beta chains sequenced from a single sample in a study of T cell repertoires in cytomegalovirus infection (dated by TCRdb to between 2018 and 2021). The sample was run on an Illumina HiSeq 1500. In TCRdb, the public reads were trimmed at Q25 with fastp and aligned with MiXCR, with productive beta chains retained. Each entry merges the rows of one CDR3 protein and shows their most common DNA and genes. The sample table holds fewer than 250,000 distinct CDR3 sequences, of which roughly 23% were seen once. The leading ten clones occupy around a sixth of the sample. Sequencing was done on a sample of CD8+ T cells from PBMCs. Receptors originate from a human donor in good health (CMV status not recorded). Some clones in this sample may be carry-over from other donors' samples.

This clonotype has only one observation. This sequence joins TRBV12-3 or TRBV12-4 and TRBJ2-4; 9 positions agree with TRBD1. The CDR3 consists of 14 residues. V gave up 5 bases and J gave up 4 bases; unmatched junction bases: 3. For the CDR3, the DNA is TGTGCCAGCAGTACCGGGACAGGGAAAAACATTCAGTACTTC. Protein: CASSTGTGKNIQYF.

This clonotype was seen more than once but under ten times. The rearrangement uses TRBV4-1 and TRBJ1-1; tentative D call: TRBD1 (6 bases). Trimming removed 4 bases from V and 4 bases from J, with 16 bases in between. Germline V CDR1 and CDR2: MGHRA, YSYEKL. The CDR3 consists of 15 residues. In DNA, the CDR3 is TGCGCCAGCAGCCCAGCGGGGGGCGAGCGCACTGAAGCTTTCTTT. Translating it yields CASSPAGGERTEAFF.

This clonotype was seen many times. This chain uses TRBV12-3 or TRBV12-4 with TRBJ2-5; D might be TRBD1 (6 bases). Trimming removed 4 bases from V and 1 base from J, with 7 bases in between. The length of the CDR3 is 13 residues. As DNA, the CDR3 is TGTGCCAGCAGTTCGGACAGCCAAGAGACCCAGTACTTC. Its translation is CASSSDSQETQYF.

This clonotype was recorded a few times. The chain links TRBV11-1 to TRBJ2-1, with 9 bases matching TRBD2. The CDR3 totals 15 residues. The trim removed 2 bases at V and 4 bases at J, leaving 3 bases unmatched. CDR1 SGHAT and CDR2 FQDESV come from the germline V gene (reference sequence). CDR3 nucleotide sequence: TGTGCCAGCAGCTTAAGTACTAGCGGGTACAATGAGCAGTTCTTC. Its protein is CASSLSTSGYNEQFF. The whole variable domain, filled in from reference TRBV11-1 and TRBJ2-1, reads EAEVAQSPRYKITEKSQAVAFWCDPISGHATLYWYRQILGQGPELLVQFQDESVVDDSQLPKDRFSAERLKGVDSTLKIQPAELGDSAMYLCASSLSTSGYNEQFFGPGTRLTVL.

The rearrangement uses TRBV9 and TRBJ2-7; 12 nucleotides align to TRBD1. V lost 3 bases and J lost 7; bases outside the gene matches: 5. Germline V gives CDR1 SGDLS, CDR2 YYNGEE. There are 14 residues in the CDR3. The CDR3 DNA reads as TGTGCCAGCAGCGCCGGGACAGGGGGCAGGGAGCAGTACTTC. Translation gives CASSAGTGGREQYF.

This clonotype showed up many times. V usage is TRBV24-1 and J usage is TRBJ2-3; the match to TRBD2 covers 9 bases. The V gene's germline CDR1 is KGHDR and CDR2 SFDVKD. The CDR3 length is 17 residues. The J segment lost 2 bases and the V segment lost 3 bases, leaving 8 bases of the junction unmatched. This CDR3 is CATSDLQRGALTDTQYF. Written as DNA, the CDR3 is TGTGCCACCAGTGATCTGCAGCGGGGGGCCCTCACAGATACGCAGTATTTT.

This clonotype has at least ten counts. V and J are TRBV7-2 and TRBJ1-1; TRBD1 is a possible D gene (6 bases). The CDR3 loop spans 13 amino acids. V lost 5 bases and J 11 bases, leaving 18 bases between the germline ends. Germline V lookup: CDR1 SGHTA, CDR2 FQGNSA. The CDR3 sequence: CASSPYGQLGAFF. CDR3 coding DNA: TGTGCCAGCAGCCCATACGGACAGCTTGGCGCTTTCTTT. The full variable domain, completed using reference TRBV7-2 and TRBJ1-1, is GAGVSQSPSNKVTEKGKDVELRCDPISGHTALYWYRQSLGQGLEFLIYFQGNSAPDKSGLPSDRFSAERTGGSVSTLTIQRTQQEDSAVYLCASSPYGQLGAFFGQGTRLTVV.

This clonotype occurred a few times. This chain joins TRBV20-1 and TRBJ2-1; no reliable D call. Per germline, CDR1 DFQATT and CDR2 SNEGSKA (reference sequence). The CDR3 has 13 residues. Trimming left V 2 bases short and J 8 bases short, with 13 bases between. CDR3 DNA sequence: TGCAGTGCTAGACCTTATTATTTGGATGAGCAGTTCTTC. This gives the protein CSARPYYLDEQFF.

Many counts were recorded for this clonotype. The chain recombines TRBV11-1 with TRBJ2-1; D tentatively reads TRBD1 or TRBD2 (5 bases each). The CDR3 runs 13 residues. Trimming shortened V by 1 base and J by 9 bases, and 10 bases separated the two germline ends. Germline V gives CDR1 SGHAT, CDR2 FQDESV (reference sequence). The DNA of the CDR3 is TGTGCCAGCAGCTTAGTTCCGGGGCCTGAGCAGTTCTTC. Its translation: CASSLVPGPEQFF.

V gene TRBV12-5 combines with J gene TRBJ2-3, with D perhaps TRBD2 (6 bases). CDR3 size: 14 residues. V dropped 5 bases and J dropped 1 base, with 10 bases sitting between them. Germline CDR1 and CDR2: LGHNT and FRNRAP. CDR3 amino acids: CASGLAFRTDTQYF. In DNA form, the CDR3 reads TGTGCTAGTGGTCTAGCGTTTCGCACAGATACGCAGTATTTT.

This clonotype came up many times. J is TRBJ2-2 and V is TRBV27, with D tentatively TRBD1 (6 bases). The CDR3 covers 17 residues. CDR1 and CDR2 (germline): MNHEY, SMNVEV (reference sequence). The ends were cut back, 2 bases at V and 4 bases at J, with 17 bases in the middle. Here the CDR3 DNA reads TGTGCCAGCAGTTTAGGCGGTGGCAGGGGCTTCACCGGGGAGCTGTTTTTT. Translation: CASSLGGGRGFTGELFF.

The chain has TRBV10-3 and TRBJ1-1; weak D call: TRBD1 (5 bases). The germline V gene has CDR1 ENHRY and CDR2 SYGVKD. The V gene lost 0 bases and the J gene lost 4 bases, with 12 bases spanning the gap. The CDR3 length is 15 residues. The CDR3 region is CAISESGGVTTEAFF. Here the CDR3 DNA reads TGTGCCATCAGTGAGTCGGGGGGGGTGACCACTGAAGCTTTCTTT.

About this clonotype: A single base separates this from a much larger clone, so it may be a read error. The V and J genes are TRBV7-2 and TRBJ2-3, with D possibly matching TRBD1 (6 bases). Germline values: CDR1 SGHTA, CDR2 FQGNSA. The CDR3 runs 20 residues. The CDR3 protein is CASSDGLGQQIVASTDTHYF. CDR3 in DNA: TGTGCCAGCAGCGACGGGTTAGGACAGCAAATTGTCGCTAGCACAGATACGCACTATTTT.

This clonotype was counted between two and nine times. The J gene is TRBJ1-5, the V gene TRBV2; the D is unclear. The CDR3 covers 13 residues. From germline, CDR1 is SNHLY and CDR2 FYNNEI. The V end lost 1 base, the J end lost 10 bases, and 11 bases lay between the germline ends. Here the CDR3 reads CASSEGGIEPQHF. In DNA form, the CDR3 reads TGTGCCAGCAGTGAAGGAGGGATAGAACCCCAGCATTTT. The entire variable domain, with the rest obtained from reference TRBV2 and TRBJ1-5, is as follows: EPEVTQTPSHQVTQMGQEVILRCVPISNHLYFYWYRQILGQKVEFLVSFYNNEISEKSEIFDDQFSVERPDGSNFTLKIRSTKLEDSAMYFCASSEGGIEPQHFGDGTRLSIL.

V gene TRBV2 combines with J gene TRBJ1-5, with no clear D. The CDR3 extends over 14 amino acids. CDR1 and CDR2 (germline): SNHLY, FYNNEI. The ends were cut back, 8 bases at V and 3 bases at J, with 14 bases in the middle. CDR3 protein: CASGSLVNNQPQHF. DNA of the CDR3: TGTGCCAGCGGGAGCTTAGTAAACAATCAGCCCCAGCATTTT.

The CDR3 DNA reads as TGCGCCAGCAGCTTTGACGCCGCGGGAACCGGGGAGCTGTTTTTT. Translation: CASSFDAAGTGELFF. The chain uses TRBV5-1 and TRBJ2-2; D is possibly TRBD2 (6 bases). The V and J ends lost 2 bases and 5 bases respectively, with 13 bases between them. Per the germline V gene, CDR1 is SGHRS and CDR2 is YFSETQ. The CDR3 length is 15 residues.

This clonotype was detected ten times or more. This chain connects TRBV20-1 to TRBJ2-3, with D perhaps given as TRBD1 or TRBD2 (5 bases each). V was pared by 5 bases and J by 6 bases, with 21 bases between. This CDR3 has 15 amino acids. CDR1 is DFQATT and CDR2 is SNEGSKA in the germline V gene (reference sequence). The CDR3 protein is CSAGVGTSNGDTQYF. The DNA of the CDR3 is TGCAGTGCTGGTGTTGGGACCTCAAACGGGGATACGCAGTATTTT.

The V gene is TRBV6-6, the J gene TRBJ1-5; no definite D call. Trimming removed 6 bases from V and 9 bases from J, with 9 bases in between. The CDR3 sequence is 11 residues long. The V gene's germline CDR1 is MNHNY and CDR2 SVGAGI (reference sequence). CDR3 bases: TGTGCCAGCAGAGCTGACCCGCCCCAGCATTTT. It yields the protein CASRADPPQHF.

The rearrangement joins TRBV9 to TRBJ1-2; 11 positions agree with TRBD1. The ends lost 2 bases at V and 7 bases at J; junction bases unmatched: 4. Germline assignment: CDR1 SGDLS and CDR2 YYNGEE. The CDR3 is 14 residues long. The CDR3 is CASSVAGTGGGYTF. The CDR3 region has the DNA TGTGCCAGCAGCGTCGCCGGGACAGGGGGTGGCTACACCTTC.

The chain has TRBV4-1 and TRBJ2-3; unclear D gene. The CDR3 loop spans 15 amino acids. Germline loops: CDR1 MGHRA, CDR2 YSYEKL. The V end was cut by 0 bases, the J end by 6 bases, with 13 bases between. CDR3 coding DNA: TGCGCCAGCAGCCAAGAACGGACCCCGTTGGATACGCAGTATTTT. Translation gives CASSQERTPLDTQYF.

V and J are TRBV5-6 and TRBJ2-3; D is unresolved. V was shortened by 0 bases and J by 1 base, with 9 bases between the two germline ends. From germline, CDR1 is SGHDT and CDR2 YYEEEE. CDR3 length: 15 amino acids. This CDR3 reads CASSLAPDGTDTQYF. In nucleotides, the CDR3 is TGTGCCAGCAGCTTGGCCCCGGACGGCACAGATACGCAGTATTTT.

J is TRBJ2-1 and V is TRBV2; 10 positions agree with TRBD2. CDR1 is SNHLY, CDR2 FYNNEI, per germline. This CDR3 is built from 16 residues. The trim removed 6 bases at V and 1 base at J, leaving 6 bases unmatched. CDR3 in DNA: TGTGCCAGCAGGCCTACTAGCGGGGCGTCCTACAATGAGCAGTTCTTC. Translated: CASRPTSGASYNEQFF.

The genes are TRBV5-1 and TRBJ2-1; D is perhaps TRBD2 (5 bases). Germline V gives CDR1 SGHRS, CDR2 YFSETQ. V was cut by 5 bases and J by 10 bases, with 10 bases left in between. This CDR3 is 11 amino acids long. The CDR3 region is CASSHGLEQFF. As DNA, the CDR3 is TGCGCCAGCAGTCACGGACTCGAGCAGTTCTTC.